The sequence of this T cell receptor (beta chain) was determined in a study of metastatic and nonmetastatic thyroid tumors (dated by TCRdb to about 2020). Concerning the study at large: Repertoires were compared across peripheral blood and tumor or nodule tissue samples from malignant and benign thyroid patients. The research as a whole found: In both blood and tumor samples, malignant tumors were reported to have significantly higher TCR beta diversity than benign nodules.

In its sample, this clone was seen a few times. Its antigen target is currently unknown. Base-call qualities are not available, and no considerably larger clone is one nucleotide away. The method was PCR. Sequencing relied on an Illumina HiSeq 4000. The TCR beta-chain CDR3 region of each patient was profiled by high-throughput sequencing. Concerning the study's data processing: CDR3 differences across clinicopathological groups were used to build a classifier for discriminating distant-metastatic papillary thyroid cancer patients. Repertoire diversity was assessed with the Shannon index, and tumor-blood repertoire similarity with the Morisita-Horn index. TCRdb passed the public sequencing reads through fastp at Q25 and MiXCR, retaining productive beta sequences. The V and J calls were determined by TCRdb, not by the authors. This sample has around 25,000 clones in its table, and around 20% of those were observed once. Roughly 4.5% of the sample comes from the top ten.

Reading from cysteine to phenylalanine, the CDR3 counts 13 amino acids. Of all the DNA, just the CDR3 is kept, 39 bases in frame from base 1. The germline V end is reduced by 3 bases and the J end by 12 bases; junction bases left unmatched: 11. The CDR1 and CDR2 encoded by the germline V gene are MNHNS and SASEGT. Before undergoing thyroid surgery, none of the patients had been given any kind of treatment. The study retrospectively analysed patient clinical samples collected from 2012 to 2018 using T-cell receptor beta sequencing. Source material: adjacent normal tissue. The rearrangement joined TRBV6-1 to TRBJ2-7, with 7 bases aligning to TRBD2. The receptor was derived from a female donor with papillary thyroid cancer or a benign thyroid nodule (not recorded which). Some clones in this sample may be carry-over from other donors' samples. The nucleotide sequence is TGTGCCAGCAGTGAGACCAGCGCGGGAGTGACGTACTTC. Translated, this gives CASSETSAGVTYF.